The sequence of this TCR beta chain was determined in a study of blood T cell repertoires in COVID-19. For the study at large: The United States, Italy and Spain supplied acute and convalescent COVID-19 samples. Nucleic acid was either cDNA or gDNA, and it came from T cells, B-cell-depleted T cells, or PBMCs.

Germline values: CDR1 SNHLY, CDR2 FYNNEI. The CDR3 is 15 amino acids. V lost 6 bases and J lost 3, with 15 bases in between. Original data processing: Reference gene primer amplification gave nucleated cell count estimates. TCRdb's table, derived via immunoSEQ multiplex PCR, lists solely in-frame clones and lacks some. D and trimming come from the DNA, and the V and J calls and clone size come from that table. The sample holds 200,000 to 250,000 clones, about 90% seen once. This receptor was obtained from a man aged 35-49 years with active or convalescent COVID-19. The sequencing sample was made of peripheral blood. The chain employs TRBV2 and TRBJ1-5; no clear D. CDR3 loop: CASRVEMADNQPQHF. DNA for the CDR3: TGTGCCAGCAGGGTGGAGATGGCGGACAATCAGCCCCAGCATTTT.